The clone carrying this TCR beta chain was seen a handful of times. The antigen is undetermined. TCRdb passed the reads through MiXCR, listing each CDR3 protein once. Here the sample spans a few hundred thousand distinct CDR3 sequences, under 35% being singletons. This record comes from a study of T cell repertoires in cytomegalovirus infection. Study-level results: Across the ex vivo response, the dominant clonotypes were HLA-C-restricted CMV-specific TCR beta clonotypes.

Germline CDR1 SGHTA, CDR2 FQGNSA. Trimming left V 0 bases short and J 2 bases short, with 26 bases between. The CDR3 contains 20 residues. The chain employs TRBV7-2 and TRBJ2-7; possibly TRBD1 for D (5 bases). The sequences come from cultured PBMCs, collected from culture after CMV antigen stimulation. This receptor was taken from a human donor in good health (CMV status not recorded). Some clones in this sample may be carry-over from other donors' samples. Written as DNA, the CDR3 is TGTGCCAGCAGCTTAGCGCGAAATAATCACTTGGGCAGGGTGGCCTACGAGCAGTACTTC. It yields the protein CASSLARNNHLGRVAYEQYF.